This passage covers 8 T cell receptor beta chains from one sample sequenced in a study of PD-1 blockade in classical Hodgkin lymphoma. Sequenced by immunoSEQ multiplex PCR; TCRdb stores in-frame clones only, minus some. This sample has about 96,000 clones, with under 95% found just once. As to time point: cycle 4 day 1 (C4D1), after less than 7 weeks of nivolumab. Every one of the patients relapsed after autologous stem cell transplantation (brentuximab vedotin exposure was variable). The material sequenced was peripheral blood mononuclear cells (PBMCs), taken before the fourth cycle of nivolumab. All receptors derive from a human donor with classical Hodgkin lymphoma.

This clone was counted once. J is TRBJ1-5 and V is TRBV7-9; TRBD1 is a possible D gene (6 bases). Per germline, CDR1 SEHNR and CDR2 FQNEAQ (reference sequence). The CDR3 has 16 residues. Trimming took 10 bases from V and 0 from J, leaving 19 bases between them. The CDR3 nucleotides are TGTGCCACCCCGGACAGAAGCTTGTATAGCAATCAGCCCCAGCATTTT. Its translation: CATPDRSLYSNQPQHF.

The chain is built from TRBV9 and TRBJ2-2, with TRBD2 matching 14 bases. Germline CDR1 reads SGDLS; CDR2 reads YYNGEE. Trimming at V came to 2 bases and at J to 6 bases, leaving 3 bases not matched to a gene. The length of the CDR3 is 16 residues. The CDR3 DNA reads TGTGCCAGCAGCGTGACTAGCGGGAGGGCGCCCGGGGAGCTGTTTTTT. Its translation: CASSVTSGRAPGELFF.

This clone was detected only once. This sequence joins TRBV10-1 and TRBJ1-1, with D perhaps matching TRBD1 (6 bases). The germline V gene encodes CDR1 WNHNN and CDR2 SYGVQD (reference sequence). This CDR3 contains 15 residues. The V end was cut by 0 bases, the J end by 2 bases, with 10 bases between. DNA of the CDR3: TGCGCCAGCAGTGAGTCGCTCAGGGGAAACACTGAAGCTTTCTTT. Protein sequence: CASSESLRGNTEAFF.

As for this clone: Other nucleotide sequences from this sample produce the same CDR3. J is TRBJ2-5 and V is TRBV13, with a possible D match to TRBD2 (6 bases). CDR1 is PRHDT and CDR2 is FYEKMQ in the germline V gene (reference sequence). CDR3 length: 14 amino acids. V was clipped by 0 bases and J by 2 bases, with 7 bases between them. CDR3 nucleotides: TGTGCCAGCAGCTTAGGCCGGGGGCAAGAGACCCAGTACTTC. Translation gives CASSLGRGQETQYF.

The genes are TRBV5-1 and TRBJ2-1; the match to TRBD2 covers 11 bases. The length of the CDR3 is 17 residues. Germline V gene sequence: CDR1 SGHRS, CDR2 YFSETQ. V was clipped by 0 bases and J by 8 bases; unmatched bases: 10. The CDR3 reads CASSLEQALAGVDEQFF. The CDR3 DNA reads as TGCGCCAGCAGCTTGGAACAGGCACTAGCGGGAGTCGATGAGCAGTTCTTC.

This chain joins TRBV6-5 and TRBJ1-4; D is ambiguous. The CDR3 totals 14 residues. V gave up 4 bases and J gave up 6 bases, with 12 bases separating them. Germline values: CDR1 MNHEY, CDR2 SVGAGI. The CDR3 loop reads CASSWAFRHEKLFF. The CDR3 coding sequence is TGTGCCAGCAGTTGGGCGTTTCGTCATGAAAAACTGTTTTTT.

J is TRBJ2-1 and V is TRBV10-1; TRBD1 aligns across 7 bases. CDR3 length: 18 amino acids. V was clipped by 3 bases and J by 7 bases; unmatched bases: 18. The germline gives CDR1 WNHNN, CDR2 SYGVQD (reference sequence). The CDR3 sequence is CASSDFVVGTAWGNEQFF. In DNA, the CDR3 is TGCGCCAGCAGTGATTTCGTGGTCGGGACAGCCTGGGGGAATGAGCAGTTCTTC.

The CDR3 bases are TGTGCCAGCAGCCCCAACCAGGGGGCTCGCGAGACCCAGTACTTC. Protein sequence: CASSPNQGARETQYF. The chain recombines TRBV11-3 with TRBJ2-5; 8 nucleotides line up with TRBD1. This CDR3 region has 15 residues. J gave up 5 bases and V 5 bases, and 10 bases lay outside the gene matches. Germline values: CDR1 SGHNT, CDR2 YENEEA.